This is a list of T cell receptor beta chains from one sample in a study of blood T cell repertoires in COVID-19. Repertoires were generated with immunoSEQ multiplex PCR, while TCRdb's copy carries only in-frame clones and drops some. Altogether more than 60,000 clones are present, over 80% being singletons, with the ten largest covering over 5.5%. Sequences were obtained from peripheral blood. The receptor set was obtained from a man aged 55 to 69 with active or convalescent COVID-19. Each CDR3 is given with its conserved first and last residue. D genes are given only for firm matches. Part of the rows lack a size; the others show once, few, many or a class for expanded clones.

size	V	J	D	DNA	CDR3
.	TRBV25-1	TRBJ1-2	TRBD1	TGTGCCAGCAGTGAATATGAAGGGGGCCGCTATGCCTTC	CASSEYEGGRYAF
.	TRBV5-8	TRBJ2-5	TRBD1	TGTGCCAGCAGCCAACTCGGGACAGGGCTAGTCGGGCACTTC	CASSQLGTGLVGHF
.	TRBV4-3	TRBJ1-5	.	TGCGCCAGCAGCCAAGATCTGGCCACCAGGGTAGATGGTCAGCCCCAGCATTTT	CASSQDLATRVDGQPQHF
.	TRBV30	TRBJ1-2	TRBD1	TGTGCCTGGAGAGCATCCGGGACAGCGAGGCGCACCTTC	CAWRASGTARRTF
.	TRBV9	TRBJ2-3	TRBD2	TGTGCCAGCGGGCGGGGGATACACACAGATACGCAGTATTTT	CASGRGIHTDTQYF
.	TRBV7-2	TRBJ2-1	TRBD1	TGTGCCAGCAGCCCGACAGGGGTTCAGTACAATGAGCAGTTCTTC	CASSPTGVQYNEQFF
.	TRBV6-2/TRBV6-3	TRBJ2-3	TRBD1	TGTGCCAGCAGTTACACACCGGGACAGGGTCACACAGATACGCAGTATTTT	CASSYTPGQGHTDTQYF
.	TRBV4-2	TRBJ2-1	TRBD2	TGTGCCAGCAGCCAAGATGGCACCGGGACTAGCGGAATCAATGAGCAGTTCTTC	CASSQDGTGTSGINEQFF
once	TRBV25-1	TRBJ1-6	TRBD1	TGTGCCAGCAGTGATTCGACAGGGGACAATTCACCCCTCCACTTT	CASSDSTGDNSPLHF
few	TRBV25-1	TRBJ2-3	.	TGTGCCAGCAGTGGATTTATAGGGGTTTCCACAGATACGCAGTATTTT	CASSGFIGVSTDTQYF
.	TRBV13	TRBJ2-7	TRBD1	TGTGCCAGCAGCCCAAAATCATGGCAGGGGGCTTACGAGCAGTACTTC	CASSPKSWQGAYEQYF
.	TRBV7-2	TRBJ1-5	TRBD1	TGTGCCAGCAGCTTATACAGGGGGCGTCAGCCCCAGCATTTT	CASSLYRGRQPQHF
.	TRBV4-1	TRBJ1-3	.	TGCGCCAGCAGCCAACTAACAGCGGCGTCGAACACCATATATTTT	CASSQLTAASNTIYF
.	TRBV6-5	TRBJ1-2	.	TGTGCCAGCAGAACGACAGCCAACTATGGCTACACCTTC	CASRTTANYGYTF
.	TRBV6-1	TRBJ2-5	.	TGTGCCAGCAGTGAGCGGGAGACCCAGTACTTC	CASSERETQYF
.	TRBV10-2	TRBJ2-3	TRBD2	TGCGCCAGCAGTGAGTCGAGGGGACTAGCATTCGATACGCAGTATTTT	CASSESRGLAFDTQYF
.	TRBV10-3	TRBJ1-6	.	TGTGCCATCAGCCCCGGGACGGGAGAATCACCCCTCCACTTT	CAISPGTGESPLHF
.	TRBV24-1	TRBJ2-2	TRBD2	TGTGCCACCAGTGGAAGCGGGGGGGCCGGCACCGGGGAGCTGTTTTTT	CATSGSGGAGTGELFF
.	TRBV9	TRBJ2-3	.	TGTGCCAGCAGCGTCAGGGGGGCCGCAGATACGCAGTATTTT	CASSVRGAADTQYF
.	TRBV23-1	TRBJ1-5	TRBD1	TGCGCCAGCAGTCAATCAAAAGACAGCCGGGACAGGGGACATAGCAATCAGCCCCAGCATTTT	CASSQSKDSRDRGHSNQPQHF